The 24 T cell receptor beta chains presented below share a single source sample, sequenced in a study of cytomegalovirus exposure and HLA in healthy donors. Method: immunoSEQ multiplex PCR; TCRdb's copy keeps in-frame clones and lacks some. The sample records 220,000 or so clones, around 86% being singletons. Material for sequencing was PBMCs. The source of these receptors is a woman under 30 in good health and CMV-seropositive.

This rearrangement joins TRBV6-6 to TRBJ2-5, with 9 bases fitting TRBD1. V was pared by 0 bases and J by 4 bases, with 3 bases of the junction left unmatched. The CDR3 contains 15 residues. Per the germline V gene, CDR1 is MNHNY and CDR2 is SVGAGI (reference sequence). The CDR3 region is CASSYSRQGVETQYF. CDR3 in DNA: TGTGCCAGCAGTTACTCTAGACAGGGGGTAGAGACCCAGTACTTC.

This chain connects TRBV6-1 to TRBJ2-1, with TRBD2 identical over 9 bases. Unmatched junction bases numbered 13, after V lost 4 bases and J lost 0 bases. The germline V gene encodes CDR1 MNHNS and CDR2 SASEGT. CDR3 size: 19 residues. The CDR3 loop is CASSASGTSFGDSYNEQFF. The CDR3 DNA is TGTGCCAGCAGTGCATCCGGGACTAGCTTCGGGGACTCCTACAATGAGCAGTTCTTC.

The chain is built from TRBV15 and TRBJ2-2, with 8 bases fitting TRBD1. CDR1 and CDR2 from the germline V gene are LNHNV and YYDKDF (reference sequence). This CDR3 has 18 amino acids. V lost 0 bases to trimming and J lost 3 bases; unmatched junction nucleotides: 9. This chain's CDR3 is CATSRDQRQGSYTGELFF. CDR3 DNA: TGTGCCACCAGCAGAGATCAGCGACAGGGGAGTTACACCGGGGAGCTGTTTTTT.

The gene calls are TRBV10-3 and TRBJ2-1; 7 nucleotides match TRBD2. The J segment lost 5 bases and the V segment lost 2 bases, leaving 9 bases of the junction unmatched. The CDR3 spans 16 residues. Germline loops: CDR1 ENHRY, CDR2 SYGVKD. The CDR3 DNA is TGTGCCATCAGTGAGCGGCGGGAGCTTCCGAACAATGAGCAGTTCTTC. Protein sequence: CAISERRELPNNEQFF.

The J gene is TRBJ1-1, the V gene TRBV28; the match to TRBD1 covers 9 bases. This CDR3 has 15 residues. Germline trimming cut 6 bases from V and 6 bases from J; bases unmatched to any gene: 11. CDR1 is MDHEN, CDR2 SYDVKM, per germline. CDR3 sequence (DNA): TGTGCCAGCAGGCCTACCGGGACAGGGTTGGCTGAAGCTTTCTTT. This gives the protein CASRPTGTGLAEAFF.

V is TRBV7-8 and J is TRBJ2-7, with 10 bases aligning to TRBD1. The ends lost 6 bases at V and 2 bases at J; junction bases unmatched: 1. The CDR3 spans 13 residues. The germline V gene encodes CDR1 SGHVS and CDR2 FQNEAQ. The CDR3 sequence: CASRDRGTYEQYF. DNA for the CDR3: TGTGCCAGCAGGGACAGGGGGACCTACGAGCAGTACTTC.

The V gene is TRBV19, the J gene TRBJ1-2; 9 bases match TRBD1. Trimming at V came to 6 bases and at J to 14 bases, leaving 4 bases not matched to a gene. CDR1 is LNHDA, CDR2 SQIVND, per germline (reference sequence). This CDR3 region has 10 residues. Here the CDR3 DNA reads TGTGCCAGTAGAGGGGACAGGGTAACCTTC. Protein product: CASRGDRVTF.

The chain employs TRBV25-1 and TRBJ2-6; TRBD1 aligns across 7 bases. CDR1 MGHDK and CDR2 SYGVNS come from the germline V gene. Trimming removed 8 bases from V and 0 bases from J; junction bases left unmatched: 10. This CDR3 comprises 17 residues. CDR3 sequence: CASSGTVLSSGANVLTF. DNA of the CDR3: TGTGCCAGCTCCGGGACAGTCCTATCCTCTGGGGCCAACGTCCTGACTTTC.

The V call is TRBV28, the J call TRBJ2-1, with 7 bases identical to TRBD2. CDR1 and CDR2 (germline): MDHEN, SYDVKM. V was pared by 6 bases and J by 8 bases, with 13 bases of the junction left unmatched. The CDR3 contains 15 residues. The CDR3 DNA reads as TGTGCCAGCAGCCCTCTAGCGACTAGCACGTATGAGCAGTTCTTC. It encodes CASSPLATSTYEQFF.

V gene TRBV30 combines with J gene TRBJ2-4; 7 nucleotides line up with TRBD1. The CDR3 is 13 residues long. Trimming at V came to 2 bases and at J to 3 bases, leaving 1 base not matched to a gene. The V gene's germline CDR1 is GTSNPN and CDR2 SVGIG (reference sequence). The CDR3 DNA sequence: TGTGCCTGGAGTTCAGGGGGCAAAAACATTCAGTACTTC. Its translation: CAWSSGGKNIQYF.

CDR3 in DNA: TGTGCCAGCAGCGCGGACATTTCAGGAAACACCATATATTTT. Encoded protein: CASSADISGNTIYF. The chain links TRBV11-1 to TRBJ1-3; D perhaps matches TRBD1 (5 bases). CDR1 is SGHAT, CDR2 FQDESV, per germline (reference sequence). CDR3 length equals 14 residues. V was clipped by 5 bases and J by 4 bases, with 12 bases between them.

The V and J genes are TRBV4-2 and TRBJ1-1; D might be TRBD1 (5 bases). Germline CDR1 is LGHNA and CDR2 is YNFKEQ. The V end was cut by 1 base, the J end by 2 bases, with 8 bases between. The CDR3 totals 14 residues. The DNA of the CDR3 is TGTGCCAGCAGCCAAGCAGGGCTCAACACTGAAGCTTTCTTT. Its protein is CASSQAGLNTEAFF.

This clone was found a few times. The gene calls are TRBV30 and TRBJ1-2, with D hard to call. This CDR3 is built from 13 residues. Trimming pared 0 bases from V and 4 bases from J, leaving 9 bases between. Germline V lookup: CDR1 GTSNPN, CDR2 SVGIG (reference sequence). DNA for the CDR3: TGTGCCTGGAGTGTATTGGGCATCTATGGCTACACCTTC. Encoded protein: CAWSVLGIYGYTF.

V gene TRBV7-2 combines with J gene TRBJ2-1; 12 bases match TRBD2. Germline V gene sequence: CDR1 SGHTA, CDR2 FQGNSA. After removal of 1 base from V and 10 bases from J, the junction contained 8 bases not matched to a gene. This CDR3 is 16 amino acids long. CDR3 region: CASSLVILAGGNEQFF. For the CDR3, the DNA is TGTGCCAGCAGCTTAGTAATTCTAGCGGGAGGGAACGAGCAGTTCTTC.

The chain links TRBV28 to TRBJ2-6; D is perhaps TRBD1 (5 bases). V was cut by 6 bases and J by 3 bases, with 9 bases left in between. The CDR3 sequence is 14 residues long. CDR1 and CDR2 (germline): MDHEN, SYDVKM. CDR3 in DNA: TGTGCCAGCAGCCAAGGGGATGGGGCCAACGTCCTGACTTTC. Translating it yields CASSQGDGANVLTF.

This chain uses TRBV4-1 with TRBJ2-3; 7 bases are shared with TRBD2. There are 16 residues in the CDR3. Germline values: CDR1 MGHRA, CDR2 YSYEKL. V shed 0 bases, J shed 5 bases, and the junction held 8 bases outside the gene matches. CDR3: CASSQDSGASGDTQYF. Written as DNA, the CDR3 is TGCGCCAGCAGCCAAGATTCGGGAGCTAGCGGAGATACGCAGTATTTT.

This clone has just one count. The genes are TRBV5-1 and TRBJ2-7; 11 bases fit TRBD1. CDR1 and CDR2 (germline): SGHRS, YFSETQ. The CDR3 totals 15 residues. Unmatched junction bases numbered 9, after V lost 4 bases and J lost 6 bases. The CDR3 region is CASSARDRGSLEQYF. In DNA, the CDR3 is TGCGCCAGCAGCGCCCGGGACAGGGGGTCACTCGAGCAGTACTTC.

Only one count was recorded for this clone. This chain uses TRBV28 with TRBJ1-2; TRBD1 is a possible D gene (5 bases). Germline CDR1 reads MDHEN; CDR2 reads SYDVKM. The CDR3 is made up of 15 amino acids. V lost 3 bases to trimming and J lost 3 bases, with 14 bases between them. Here the CDR3 reads CASSLETDLDYGYTF. The DNA for the CDR3 is TGTGCCAGCAGTTTGGAGACAGATTTGGACTATGGCTACACCTTC.

This rearrangement joins TRBV6-6 to TRBJ2-5, with 7 nucleotides matching TRBD1. Trimming at V came to 4 bases and at J to 1 base, leaving 6 bases not matched to a gene. Germline CDR1 is MNHNY and CDR2 is SVGAGI (reference sequence). The CDR3 totals 15 residues. Written as DNA, the CDR3 is TGTGCCAGCAGTTCCGACAGGGATGGCCAAGAGACCCAGTACTTC. It specifies CASSSDRDGQETQYF.

A word on this clone: Germline and junction disagree at one end, which may indicate a read error. The chain uses TRBV7-7 and TRBJ2-2, with a tentative D call TRBD1 (6 bases). The germline gives CDR1 SSHAT, CDR2 FNYEAQ (reference sequence). CDR3 length: 16 amino acids. The CDR3 nucleotides read TGTGCTAGCAGCTCTGGGGGCGATGCGAACACCGGGGAGCTGTTTTTT. Residues: CASSSGGDANTGELFF.

This clone was recorded only once. This chain's CDR3 is CACLPRTGPEGPQHF. DNA for the CDR3: TGTGCCTGTTTGCCCCGGACAGGGCCCGAGGGGCCCCAGCATTTT. V usage is TRBV30 and J usage is TRBJ1-5, with 8 bases lining up with TRBD1. Germline loops: CDR1 GTSNPN, CDR2 SVGIG (reference sequence). Trimming at V came to 6 bases and at J to 9 bases, leaving 16 bases not matched to a gene. This CDR3 is built from 15 residues.

The rearrangement links TRBV27 to TRBJ2-3; D not certain. The germline V gene has CDR1 MNHEY and CDR2 SMNVEV (reference sequence). There are 15 residues in the CDR3. V lost 3 bases to trimming and J lost 0 bases, with 10 bases between them. CDR3 bases: TGTGCCAGCAGTTTTCGAAGAGCTAGCACAGATACGCAGTATTTT. Its protein is CASSFRRASTDTQYF.

This clone was counted only a few times. The rearrangement links TRBV7-9 to TRBJ1-2, with 10 bases aligning to TRBD1. This CDR3 is 15 amino acids long. Germline CDR1 reads SEHNR; CDR2 reads FQNEAQ (reference sequence). The trim removed 5 bases at V and 8 bases at J, leaving 11 bases unmatched. The CDR3: CASSPGTGEGSGYTF. CDR3 DNA: TGTGCCAGCAGCCCTGGGACAGGGGAAGGATCAGGCTACACCTTC. The complete variable domain, with remaining parts taken from reference TRBV7-9 and TRBJ1-2, reads DTGVSQNPRHKITKRGQNVTFRCDPISEHNRLYWYRQTLGQGPEFLTYFQNEAQLEKSRLLSDRFSAERPKGSFSTLEIQRTEQGDSAMYLCASSPGTGEGSGYTFGSGTRLTVV.

The rearrangement uses TRBV2 and TRBJ2-7; 12 positions agree with TRBD2. Germline V gene sequence: CDR1 SNHLY, CDR2 FYNNEI. This CDR3 contains 14 residues. The ends lost 4 bases at V and 3 bases at J; junction bases unmatched: 1. CDR3 sequence reads: CASSALAGGYEQYF. In DNA, the CDR3 is TGTGCCAGCAGTGCACTAGCGGGAGGCTACGAGCAGTACTTC.